Listed below are T cell receptor beta chains from one sample, sequenced in a study of cytomegalovirus exposure and HLA in healthy donors. Assay used: immunoSEQ multiplex PCR; TCRdb lists only in-frame clones, some missing. Here the sample spans about 160,000 clones, roughly 80% being singletons. Source material: PBMCs. These receptors originate from a man aged 25 to 40 in good health and CMV-seronegative. CDR3s include the opening cysteine and the closing phenylalanine or tryptophan. The D gene is left open where the match is weak. Clone size is shown for a subset of rows, as once, few, many or a class of expanded clone.

.	TRBV5-1	TRBJ2-5	TRBD2	CASSLVLAGGMETQYF	TGCGCCAGCAGCTTGGTTTTAGCGGGGGGGATGGAGACCCAGTACTTC
once	TRBV7-3	TRBJ2-5	TRBD1	CASGFRQGPQETQYF	TGTGCCAGCGGCTTCCGACAGGGCCCCCAAGAGACCCAGTACTTC
.	TRBV27	TRBJ2-5	TRBD2	CASSFLGPGGQETQYF	TGTGCCAGCAGTTTCCTAGGCCCGGGAGGGCAAGAGACCCAGTACTTC
.	TRBV30	TRBJ1-5	.	CACNTGPEQPQHF	TGTGCCTGTAACACAGGGCCAGAACAGCCCCAGCATTTT
.	TRBV5-1	TRBJ2-2	TRBD1	CASSLSWTGENTGELFF	TGCGCCAGCAGCTTATCTTGGACAGGGGAGAACACCGGGGAGCTGTTTTTT
.	TRBV7-2	TRBJ2-1	.	CASTRAAGLYNEQFF	TGTGCCAGCACCAGGGCGGCGGGGCTATACAATGAGCAGTTCTTC
.	TRBV29-1	TRBJ2-3	TRBD1	CSVVGTATDTQYF	TGCAGCGTTGTGGGGACAGCTACAGATACGCAGTATTTT
.	TRBV6-5	TRBJ1-5	.	CASSQDPTGKQPQHF	TGTGCCAGCAGCCAGGACCCAACAGGAAAACAGCCCCAGCATTTT
.	TRBV29-1	TRBJ2-3	TRBD1	CSVDEARGTDTQYF	TGCAGCGTTGACGAAGCCAGGGGGACAGATACGCAGTATTTT
once	TRBV4-2	TRBJ1-1	.	CASSQGTANTEAFF	TGTGCCAGCAGCCAAGGGACAGCGAACACTGAAGCTTTCTTT
.	TRBV7-2	TRBJ1-6	TRBD1	CASSSGQGGSWNSPLHF	TGTGCCAGCAGCTCGGGACAGGGTGGCAGCTGGAATTCACCCCTCCACTTT
.	TRBV28	TRBJ2-7	.	CASSLTGTYEQYF	TGTGCCAGCAGTTTAACAGGGACCTACGAGCAGTACTTC
.	TRBV5-4	TRBJ2-7	TRBD2	CASSVQTSGRPYEQYF	TGTGCCAGCAGCGTCCAGACTAGCGGGAGGCCCTACGAGCAGTACTTC
.	TRBV6-4	TRBJ2-6	TRBD2	CASSESGVPGANVLTF	TGTGCCAGCAGTGAAAGCGGGGTCCCTGGGGCCAACGTCCTGACTTTC
.	TRBV19	TRBJ2-7	.	CASGQTGSSYEQYF	TGTGCCAGTGGACAGACAGGAAGCTCCTACGAGCAGTACTTC
.	TRBV5-1	TRBJ2-1	.	CASSLSLSPEQFF	TGCGCCAGCAGCTTATCACTATCCCCTGAGCAGTTCTTC
once	TRBV5-1	TRBJ2-7	.	CASSPSRTLNYEQYF	TGCGCCAGCAGCCCCTCCAGGACACTAAACTACGAGCAGTACTTC
once	TRBV15	TRBJ1-5	.	CATSSGRGGGNQPQHF	TGTGCCACCAGCAGTGGTAGGGGTGGGGGCAATCAGCCCCAGCATTTT
once	TRBV4-3	TRBJ2-7	.	CASSYREGGSYEQYF	TGCGCCAGCAGCTACAGGGAAGGAGGCTCCTACGAGCAGTACTTC
.	TRBV4-1	TRBJ2-6	TRBD1	CASSRKTGFGANVLTF	TGCGCCAGCAGCCGGAAGACAGGGTTCGGGGCCAACGTCCTGACTTTC
few	TRBV20-1	TRBJ1-2	.	CSAHTTGRDTF	TGCAGTGCTCATACCACAGGTCGCGACACCTTC
.	TRBV9	TRBJ2-3	.	CASSGLTGVSTDTQYF	TGTGCCAGCAGCGGCCTAACAGGAGTTAGTACAGATACGCAGTATTTT
few	TRBV2	TRBJ2-7	.	CASSEGAVSYEQYF	TGTGCCAGCAGTGAGGGGGCAGTATCCTACGAGCAGTACTTC
.	TRBV5-1	TRBJ2-7	TRBD2	CASNRGAAGGPIEQYF	TGCGCCAGCAACCGTGGGGCGGCGGGGGGGCCTATCGAGCAGTACTTC
.	TRBV30	TRBJ2-6	TRBD2	CAWSLTGGPGANVLTF	TGTGCCTGGAGTCTAACGGGGGGGCCTGGGGCCAACGTCCTGACTTTC
.	TRBV6-5	TRBJ2-7	.	CASRDSVPYEQYF	TGTGCCAGCAGGGACAGCGTTCCCTACGAGCAGTACTTC
.	TRBV5-4	TRBJ2-3	TRBD2	CASSSEYSGGDTQYF	TGTGCCAGCAGCTCGGAATACAGCGGGGGGGATACGCAGTATTTT
.	TRBV11-2	TRBJ2-3	TRBD2	CASSLAGPTDTQYF	TGTGCCAGCAGTCTAGCGGGGCCCACAGATACGCAGTATTTT